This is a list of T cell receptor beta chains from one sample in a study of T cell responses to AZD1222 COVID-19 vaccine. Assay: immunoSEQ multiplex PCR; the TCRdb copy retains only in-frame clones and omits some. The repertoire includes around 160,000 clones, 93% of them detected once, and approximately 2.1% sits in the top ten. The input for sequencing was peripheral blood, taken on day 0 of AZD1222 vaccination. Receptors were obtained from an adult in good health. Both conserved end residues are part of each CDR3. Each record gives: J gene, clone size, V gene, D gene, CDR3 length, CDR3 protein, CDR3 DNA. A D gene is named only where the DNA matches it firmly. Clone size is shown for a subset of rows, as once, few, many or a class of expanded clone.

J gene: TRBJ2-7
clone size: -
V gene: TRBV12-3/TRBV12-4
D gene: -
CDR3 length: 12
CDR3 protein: CASSGWNYEQYF
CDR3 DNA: TGTGCCAGCAGTGGCTGGAACTACGAGCAGTACTTC

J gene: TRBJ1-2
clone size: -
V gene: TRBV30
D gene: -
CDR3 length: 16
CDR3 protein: CAWSGPGTRLDYGYTF
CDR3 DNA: TGTGCCTGGAGTGGCCCCGGGACAAGGCTAGACTATGGCTACACCTTC

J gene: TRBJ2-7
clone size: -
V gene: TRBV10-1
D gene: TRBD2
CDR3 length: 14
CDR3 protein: CASSEGLAVYEQYF
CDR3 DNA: TGCGCCAGCAGTGAGGGACTAGCGGTCTACGAGCAGTACTTC

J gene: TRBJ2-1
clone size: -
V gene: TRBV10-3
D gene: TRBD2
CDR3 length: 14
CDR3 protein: CAISYPGGMNEQFF
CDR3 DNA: TGTGCCATCAGCTATCCGGGGGGAATGAATGAGCAGTTCTTC

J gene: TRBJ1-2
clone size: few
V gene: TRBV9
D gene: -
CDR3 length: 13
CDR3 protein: CASSDGPGYGYTF
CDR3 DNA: TGTGCCAGCAGCGACGGACCGGGGTATGGCTACACCTTC

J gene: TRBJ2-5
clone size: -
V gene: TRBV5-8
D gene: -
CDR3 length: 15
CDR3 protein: CASSLAGGLQETQYF
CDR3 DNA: TGTGCCAGCAGCCTCGCCGGAGGGCTCCAAGAGACCCAGTACTTC

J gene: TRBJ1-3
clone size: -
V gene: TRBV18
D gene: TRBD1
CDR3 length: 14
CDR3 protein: CASSSTGTNEAIYF
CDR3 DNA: TGTGCCAGCTCCTCGACAGGGACTAACGAGGCCATATATTTT

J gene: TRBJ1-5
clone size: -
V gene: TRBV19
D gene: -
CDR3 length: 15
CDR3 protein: CASSMSRGSNQPQHF
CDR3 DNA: TGTGCCAGTAGTATGTCGAGGGGTAGCAATCAGCCCCAGCATTTT

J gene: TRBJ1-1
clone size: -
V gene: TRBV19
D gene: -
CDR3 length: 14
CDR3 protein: CASSPPPLNTEAFF
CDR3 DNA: TGTGCCAGTAGTCCGCCACCCCTGAACACTGAAGCTTTCTTT

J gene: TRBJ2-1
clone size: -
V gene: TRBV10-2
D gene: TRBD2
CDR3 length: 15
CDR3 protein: CASSEYSSGGNEQFF
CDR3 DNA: TGCGCCAGCAGTGAGTATTCTAGCGGGGGCAATGAGCAGTTCTTC

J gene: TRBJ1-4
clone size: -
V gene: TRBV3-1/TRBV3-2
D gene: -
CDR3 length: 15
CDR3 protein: CASSLEGKANEKLFF
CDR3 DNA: TGTGCCAGCAGCCTCGAGGGGAAGGCTAATGAAAAACTGTTTTTT

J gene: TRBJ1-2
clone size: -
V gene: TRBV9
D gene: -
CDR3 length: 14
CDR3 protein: CASRQNGANYGYTF
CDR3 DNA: TGTGCCAGCAGGCAGAACGGAGCTAACTATGGCTACACCTTC

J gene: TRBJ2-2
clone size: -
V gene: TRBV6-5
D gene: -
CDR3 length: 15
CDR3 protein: CATVSGQRGTGELFF
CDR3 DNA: TGTGCCACCGTATCAGGACAACGGGGCACCGGGGAGCTGTTTTTT

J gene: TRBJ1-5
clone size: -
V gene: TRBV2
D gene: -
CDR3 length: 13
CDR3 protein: CASSDYSNQPQHF
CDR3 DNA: TGTGCCAGCAGTGACTATAGCAATCAGCCCCAGCATTTT

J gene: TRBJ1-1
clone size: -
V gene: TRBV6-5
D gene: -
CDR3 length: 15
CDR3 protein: CASSYGEGVGTEAFF
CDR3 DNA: TGTGCCAGCAGTTACGGTGAGGGAGTTGGAACTGAAGCTTTCTTT

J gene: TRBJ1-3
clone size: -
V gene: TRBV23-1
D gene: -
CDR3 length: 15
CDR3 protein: CASSQGGFSGNTIYF
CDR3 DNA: TGCGCCAGCAGTCAAGGGGGGTTTTCTGGAAACACCATATATTTT

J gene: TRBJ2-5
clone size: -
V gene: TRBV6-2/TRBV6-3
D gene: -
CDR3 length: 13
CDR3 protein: CASSYPSGGTQYF
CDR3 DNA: TGTGCCAGCAGTTACCCGTCCGGGGGGACCCAGTACTTC

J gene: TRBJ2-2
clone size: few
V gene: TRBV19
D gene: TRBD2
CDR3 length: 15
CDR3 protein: CASSIASGSVGELFF
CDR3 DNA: TGTGCCAGTAGTATCGCCAGCGGGAGCGTCGGGGAGCTGTTTTTT

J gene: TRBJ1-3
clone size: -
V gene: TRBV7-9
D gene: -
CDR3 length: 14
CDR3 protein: CASSQSKRGNTIYF
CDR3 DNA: TGTGCCAGCAGCCAAAGTAAAAGGGGCAACACCATATATTTT

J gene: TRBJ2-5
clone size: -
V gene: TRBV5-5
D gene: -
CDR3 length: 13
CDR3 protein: CASSLQIQETQYF
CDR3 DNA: TGTGCCAGCAGCTTACAGATCCAAGAGACCCAGTACTTC

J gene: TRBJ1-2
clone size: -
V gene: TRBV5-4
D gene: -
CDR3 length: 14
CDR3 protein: CASSLHGELGGYTF
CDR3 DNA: TGTGCCAGCAGCTTACACGGAGAACTTGGTGGCTACACCTTC

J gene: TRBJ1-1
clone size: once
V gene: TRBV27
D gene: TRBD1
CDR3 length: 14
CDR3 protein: CASSWTGMNTEAFF
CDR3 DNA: TGTGCCAGCAGTTGGACAGGGATGAACACTGAAGCTTTCTTT

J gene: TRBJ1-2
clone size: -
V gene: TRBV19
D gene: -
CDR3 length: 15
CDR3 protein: CASSTEVLGSYGYTF
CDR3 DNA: TGTGCCAGTAGTACCGAGGTCCTAGGATCCTATGGCTACACCTTC

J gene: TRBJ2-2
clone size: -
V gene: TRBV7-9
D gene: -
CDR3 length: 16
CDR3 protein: CASSRSGGTNTGELFF
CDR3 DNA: TGTGCCAGCAGCCGTTCCGGGGGCACGAACACCGGGGAGCTGTTTTTT

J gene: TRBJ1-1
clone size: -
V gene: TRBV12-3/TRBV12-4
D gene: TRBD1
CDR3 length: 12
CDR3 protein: CASNDRGIGAFF
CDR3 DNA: TGTGCCAGCAACGACAGGGGGATTGGAGCTTTCTTT

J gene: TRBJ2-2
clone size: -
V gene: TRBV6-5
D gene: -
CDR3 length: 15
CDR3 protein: CASSYYPRDTGELFF
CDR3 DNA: TGTGCCAGCAGTTACTATCCCAGGGACACCGGGGAGCTGTTTTTT

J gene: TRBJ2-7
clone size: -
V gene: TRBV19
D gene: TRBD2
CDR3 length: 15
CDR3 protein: CASSSTSGDPYEQYF
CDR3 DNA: TGTGCCAGTAGTTCGACTAGCGGGGACCCCTACGAGCAGTACTTC

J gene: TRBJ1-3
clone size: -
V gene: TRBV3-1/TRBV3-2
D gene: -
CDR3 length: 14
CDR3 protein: CASSREGGGNTIYF
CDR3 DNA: TGTGCCAGCAGCCGCGAGGGCGGCGGAAACACCATATATTTT

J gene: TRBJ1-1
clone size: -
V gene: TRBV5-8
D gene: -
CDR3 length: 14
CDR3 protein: CASSLEGGNTEAFF
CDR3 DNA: TGTGCCAGCAGCTTGGAGGGGGGGAACACTGAAGCTTTCTTT

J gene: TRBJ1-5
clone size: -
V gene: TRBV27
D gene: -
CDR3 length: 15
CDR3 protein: CASSSLGGGNQPQHF
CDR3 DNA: TGTGCCAGCAGTTCCCTCGGGGGGGGCAATCAGCCCCAGCATTTT

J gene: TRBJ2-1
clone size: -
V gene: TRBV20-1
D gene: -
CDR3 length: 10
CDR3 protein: CSATNNEQFF
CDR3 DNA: TGCAGTGCAACAAACAATGAGCAGTTCTTC